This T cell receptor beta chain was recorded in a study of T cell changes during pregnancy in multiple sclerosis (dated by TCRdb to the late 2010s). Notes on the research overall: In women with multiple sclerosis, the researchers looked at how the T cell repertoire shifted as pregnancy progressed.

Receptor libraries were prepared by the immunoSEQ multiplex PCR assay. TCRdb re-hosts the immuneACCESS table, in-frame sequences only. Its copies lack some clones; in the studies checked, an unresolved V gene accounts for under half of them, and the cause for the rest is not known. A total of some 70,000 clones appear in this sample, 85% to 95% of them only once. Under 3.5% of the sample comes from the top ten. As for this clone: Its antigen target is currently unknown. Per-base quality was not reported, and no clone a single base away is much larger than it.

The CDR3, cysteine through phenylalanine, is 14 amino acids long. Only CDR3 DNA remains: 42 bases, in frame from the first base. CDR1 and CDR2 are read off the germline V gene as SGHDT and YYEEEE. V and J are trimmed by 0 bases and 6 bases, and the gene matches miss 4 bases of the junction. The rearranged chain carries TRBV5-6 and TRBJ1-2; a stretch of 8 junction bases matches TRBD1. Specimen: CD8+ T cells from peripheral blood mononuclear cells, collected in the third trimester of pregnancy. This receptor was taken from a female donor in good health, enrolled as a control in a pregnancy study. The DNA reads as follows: TGTGCCAGCAGCTTGGCGGCAGGGGGCGATGGCTACACCTTC. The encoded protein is CASSLAAGGDGYTF.